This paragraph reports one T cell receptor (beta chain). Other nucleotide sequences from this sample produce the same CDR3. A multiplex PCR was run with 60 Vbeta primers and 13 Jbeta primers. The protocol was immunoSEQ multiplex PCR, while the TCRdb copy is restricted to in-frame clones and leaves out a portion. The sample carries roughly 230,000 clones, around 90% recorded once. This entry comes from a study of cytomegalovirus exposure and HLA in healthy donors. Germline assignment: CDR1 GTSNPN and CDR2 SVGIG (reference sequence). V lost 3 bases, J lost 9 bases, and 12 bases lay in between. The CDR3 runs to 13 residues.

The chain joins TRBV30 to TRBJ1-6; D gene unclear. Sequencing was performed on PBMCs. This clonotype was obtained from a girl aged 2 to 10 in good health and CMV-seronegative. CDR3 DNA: TGTGCCTGGAGGACATGGTTATTTTCACCCCTCCACTTT. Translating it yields CAWRTWLFSPLHF.